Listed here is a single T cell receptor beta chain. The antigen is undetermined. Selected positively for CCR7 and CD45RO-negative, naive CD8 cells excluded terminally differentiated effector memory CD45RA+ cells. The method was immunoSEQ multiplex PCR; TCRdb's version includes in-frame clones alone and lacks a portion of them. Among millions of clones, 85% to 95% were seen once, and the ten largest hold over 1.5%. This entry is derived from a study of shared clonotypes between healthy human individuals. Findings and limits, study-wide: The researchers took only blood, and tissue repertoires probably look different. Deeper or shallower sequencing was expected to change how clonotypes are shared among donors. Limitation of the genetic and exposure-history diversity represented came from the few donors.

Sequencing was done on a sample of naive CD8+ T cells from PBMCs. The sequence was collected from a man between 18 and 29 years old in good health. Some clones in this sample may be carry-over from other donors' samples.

The DNA for the CDR3 is TGTGCCAGCAGTTACTCGGGTAGCGGGGGCACAGATACGCAGTATTTT. It codes for CASSYSGSGGTDTQYF. This chain connects TRBV6-5 to TRBJ2-3; 8 bases are a match to TRBD2. Trimming took 0 bases from V and 1 from J; bases not matched to a gene: 3. From germline, CDR1 is MNHEY and CDR2 SVGAGI. This CDR3 comprises 16 residues.